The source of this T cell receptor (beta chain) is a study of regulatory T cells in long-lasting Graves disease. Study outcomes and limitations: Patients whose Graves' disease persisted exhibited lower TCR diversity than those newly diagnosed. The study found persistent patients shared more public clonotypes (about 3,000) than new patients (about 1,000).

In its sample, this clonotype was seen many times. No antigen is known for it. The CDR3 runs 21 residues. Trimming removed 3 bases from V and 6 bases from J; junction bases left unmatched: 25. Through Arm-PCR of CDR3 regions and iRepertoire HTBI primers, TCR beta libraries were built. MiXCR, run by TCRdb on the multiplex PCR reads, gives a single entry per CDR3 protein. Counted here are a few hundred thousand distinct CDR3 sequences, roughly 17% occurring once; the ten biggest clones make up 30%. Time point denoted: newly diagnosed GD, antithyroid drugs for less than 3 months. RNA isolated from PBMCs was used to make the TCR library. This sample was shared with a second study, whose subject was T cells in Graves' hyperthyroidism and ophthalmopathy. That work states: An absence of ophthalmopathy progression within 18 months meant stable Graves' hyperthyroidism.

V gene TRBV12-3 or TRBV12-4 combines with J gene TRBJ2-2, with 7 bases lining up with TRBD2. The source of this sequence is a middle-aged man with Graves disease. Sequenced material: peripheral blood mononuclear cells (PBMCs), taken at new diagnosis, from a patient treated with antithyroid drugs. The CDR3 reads CASSFRRVRAERGPRPGELFF. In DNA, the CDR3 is TGTGCCAGCAGTTTCCGTAGGGTTAGAGCCGAGCGGGGTCCTCGTCCCGGGGAGCTGTTTTTT.